Listed below are T cell receptor delta chains from one sample, sequenced in a study of Vδ1+ human thymocytes. TCRdb reanalyzed the multiplex PCR reads using CATT. The table shows some 54,000 delta-chain clones, with more than 15% occurring only once. The sample was Vdelta1+ gamma-delta thymocytes from the thymus. These receptors were collected from a boy under two years old who had congenital heart surgery. CDR3s include the opening cysteine and the closing phenylalanine or tryptophan. The D gene is left open where the match is weak. For some rows the clone size is stated as once, few or many, or as a class when expanded; others skip it.

abundance: few; d_gene: TRDD3; v_gene: TRDV1; j_gene: TRDJ1; CDR3aa: CALGEFSPNVQKLGDSDKLIF; CDR3nt: TGTGCTCTTGGGGAATTCTCCCCTAACGTACAAAAGCTGGGGGATTCCGATAAACTCATCTTT
abundance: NA; d_gene: TRDD3; v_gene: TRDV1; j_gene: TRDJ1; CDR3aa: CALGELCTLWDTRADKLIF; CDR3nt: TGTGCTCTTGGGGAACTATGTACCCTCTGGGATACGCGAGCCGATAAACTCATCTTT
abundance: NA; d_gene: TRDD2; v_gene: TRDV1; j_gene: TRDJ1; CDR3aa: CALGSLPFLRGSITDKLIF; CDR3nt: TGTGCTCTTGGGTCACTACCCTTCCTACGGGGATCGATCACCGATAAACTCATCTTT
abundance: few; d_gene: TRDD3; v_gene: TRDV1; j_gene: TRDJ1; CDR3aa: CALGVSSWGIRGCTDKLIF; CDR3nt: TGTGCTCTTGGGGTCTCTTCCTGGGGGATACGCGGGTGCACCGATAAACTCATCTTT
abundance: NA; d_gene: TRDD3; v_gene: TRDV1; j_gene: TRDJ1; CDR3aa: CALGDRFLSTGGYGPDKLIF; CDR3nt: TGTGCTCTTGGGGACCGTTTCCTGTCTACTGGGGGATATGGTCCCGATAAACTCATCTTT
abundance: NA; d_gene: NA; v_gene: TRDV2; j_gene: TRDJ1; CDR3aa: CACDLSWADFDKLIF; CDR3nt: TGTGCCTGTGATCTGTCCTGGGCCGACTTCGATAAACTCATCTTT
abundance: NA; d_gene: TRDD3; v_gene: TRDV1; j_gene: TRDJ1; CDR3aa: CALGERSPAVGWGILQYTDKLIF; CDR3nt: TGTGCTCTTGGGGAACGCAGCCCCGCCGTTGGCTGGGGGATACTTCAGTACACCGATAAACTCATCTTT
abundance: NA; d_gene: TRDD3; v_gene: TRDV1; j_gene: TRDJ1; CDR3aa: CALGEPVRPSLLLGEVWTDKLIF; CDR3nt: TGTGCTCTTGGGGAACCCGTTCGGCCTTCCTTACTACTGGGGGAAGTTTGGACCGATAAACTCATCTTT
abundance: few; d_gene: TRDD3; v_gene: TRDV1; j_gene: TRDJ1; CDR3aa: CALGLTPNKFSQRWGLAGSIF; CDR3nt: TGTGCTCTTGGGTTAACACCCAACAAATTTTCCCAACGCTGGGGGTTGGCCGGATCCATCTTT
abundance: few; d_gene: NA; v_gene: TRDV1; j_gene: TRDJ1; CDR3aa: CALTLKYTDKLIF; CDR3nt: TGTGCTCTTACTTTAAAGTACACCGATAAACTCATCTTT
abundance: NA; d_gene: TRDD3; v_gene: TRDV1; j_gene: TRDJ1; CDR3aa: CALGSYFIRVLGDTPRGPYTDKLIF; CDR3nt: TGTGCTCTTGGGTCTTACTTCATACGGGTACTGGGGGATACGCCAAGGGGCCCGTACACCGATAAACTCATCTTT
abundance: few; d_gene: TRDD3; v_gene: TRDV1; j_gene: TRDJ2; CDR3aa: CALGEPPIYNWAGGRPALTAQLFF; CDR3nt: TGTGCTCTTGGGGAACCTCCTATCTATAACTGGGCTGGGGGACGCCCAGCTTTGACAGCACAACTCTTCTTT
abundance: NA; d_gene: TRDD3; v_gene: TRDV1; j_gene: TRDJ1; CDR3aa: CALGDRTGGCTDKLIF; CDR3nt: TGTGCTCTTGGGGACCGGACTGGGGGATGCACCGATAAACTCATCTTT
abundance: NA; d_gene: TRDD3; v_gene: TRDV1; j_gene: TRDJ1; CDR3aa: CALGEQDVWGIPIYTDKLIF; CDR3nt: TGTGCTCTTGGGGAACAAGATGTCTGGGGGATACCTATATACACCGATAAACTCATCTTT
abundance: NA; d_gene: NA; v_gene: TRDV1; j_gene: TRDJ1; CDR3aa: CALGDAKWDKLIF; CDR3nt: TGTGCTCTTGGAGATGCAAAGTGGGATAAACTCATCTTT